This TCR beta chain was found in a study of T cells in Graves' hyperthyroidism and ophthalmopathy. The study, taken as a whole, reports: Most expanded thyroid clonotypes above 0.001 also appeared in blood. By a 13 V-J model, ophthalmopathy was set apart from stable hyperthyroidism.

This clonotype occurred many times. Its target is not known. There were TCR beta CDR3 regions amplified from RNA transcripts. HTBI primers were employed in a first-round RT-PCR of the TCR CDR3. TCRdb recomputed calls from the multiplex PCR reads with MiXCR, one row per CDR3 protein. Seen here are roughly 500,000 distinct CDR3 sequences, 46% observed once, and the top ten hold approximately 44%. Each diagnosis drew on symptoms, thyroxine, TRAb, thyroid ultrasound and orbital computed tomography findings. The receptor's source is an adult woman with Graves' disease, either hyperthyroidism or ophthalmopathy (not recorded which). The sequenced material came from peripheral blood or thyroid tissue (not recorded which).

This CDR3 is CASSNPPGELAGERETQYF. Written as DNA, the CDR3 is TGTGCCAGCAGCAACCCCCCGGGGGAACTAGCGGGAGAGCGGGAGACCCAGTACTTC. This chain joins TRBV11-2 and TRBJ2-5; TRBD2 matches 11 bases. CDR1 and CDR2 from the germline V gene are SGHAT and FQNNGV. The CDR3 has 19 residues. J gave up 5 bases and V 5 bases, and 19 bases lay outside the gene matches.